This T cell receptor beta chain was sequenced in a study of regulatory T cells in long-lasting Graves disease. Notes on the study in general: There was favoring of TRBV28, TRBJ1-2 and TRBJ2-5 in persistent disease.

The CDR3 length is 14 residues. In germline, CDR1 is SGHVS, CDR2 FNYEAQ. Deletions cut 0 bases from V and 10 bases from J, with 10 bases between. In this sample, this clonotype turned up many times. The antigen remains undetermined. Libraries of TCR beta came from iRepertoire HTBI primers plus Arm-PCR of CDR3 regions. Each CDR3 protein is one row after TCRdb ran MiXCR on the multiplex PCR reads. The table has around 500,000 distinct CDR3 sequences, around 12% seen once. The time point: newly diagnosed GD, antithyroid drugs for less than 3 months. From RNA extracted from PBMCs, the TCR library was made. The sample was also linked to a second study, of T cells in Graves' hyperthyroidism and ophthalmopathy.

The source was peripheral blood mononuclear cells (PBMCs), collected at new diagnosis, from a patient treated with antithyroid drugs. This rearrangement joins TRBV7-6 to TRBJ1-6; unclear D gene. This receptor was obtained from a young woman with Graves disease. CDR3 in DNA: TGTGCCAGCAGCTTAGCGGAAACGAGGTCACCCCTCCACTTT. Translation gives CASSLAETRSPLHF.